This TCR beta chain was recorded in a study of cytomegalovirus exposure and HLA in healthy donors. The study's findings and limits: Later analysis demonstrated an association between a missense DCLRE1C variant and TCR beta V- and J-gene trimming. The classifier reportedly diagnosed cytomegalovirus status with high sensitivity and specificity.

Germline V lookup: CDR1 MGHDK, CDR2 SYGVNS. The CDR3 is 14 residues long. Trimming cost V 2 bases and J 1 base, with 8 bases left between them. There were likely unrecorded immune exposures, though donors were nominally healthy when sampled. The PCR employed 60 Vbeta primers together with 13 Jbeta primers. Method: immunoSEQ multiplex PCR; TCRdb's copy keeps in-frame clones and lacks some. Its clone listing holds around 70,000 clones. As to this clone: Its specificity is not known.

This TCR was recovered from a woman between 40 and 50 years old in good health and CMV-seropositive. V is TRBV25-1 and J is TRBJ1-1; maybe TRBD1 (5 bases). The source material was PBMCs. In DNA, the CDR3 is TGTGCCAGCAGTGAAGGGGCAGGGAACACTGAAGCTTTCTTT. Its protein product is CASSEGAGNTEAFF.